Sequencing of this T cell receptor (beta chain) was carried out in a study of OX40 agonist ivuxolimab in advanced cancers. Study at large: Dosing consisted of intravenous ivuxolimab at 0.01 to 10 mg/kg every 2 weeks.

Sequencing used immunoSEQ multiplex PCR; TCRdb keeps in-frame clones, though not all of them. The sample includes some 86,000 clones, 94% of them seen just once. The CDR3 has 13 amino acids. Germline lookup yields CDR1 MGHRA and CDR2 YSYEKL. With 4 bases clipped from V and 8 bases from J, the junction kept 1 base outside the gene matches. The study's findings and limits: Still undetermined is the antigen specificity of the expanded peripheral T cells.

As regards this clone: Its antigen is currently unknown.

The sequencing used CD4+ or CD8+ T cells sorted from blood, collected in a trial of the OX40 agonist ivuxolimab. This chain links TRBV4-1 with TRBJ2-1, with TRBD1 matching over 11 bases. The clonotype was recovered from an adult with an advanced solid tumor such as melanoma, head and neck, liver or kidney cancer. The CDR3: CASSRDRGYEQFF. For the CDR3, the DNA is TGCGCCAGCAGCCGGGACAGGGGGTATGAGCAGTTCTTC.